Below are 10 T cell receptor beta chains sequenced from a single sample in a study of T cells after yellow fever vaccination. Each CDR3 protein gets one entry after TCRdb re-called the 5' RACE reads with MiXCR. The sample lists some 300,000 distinct CDR3 sequences; roughly 9% were seen once. Specimen: CD4+ T cells sorted from PBMCs, collected 5 days after the yellow fever booster vaccination. All receptors derive from a man aged 18 to 29 who received the YFV17D yellow fever vaccine.

The chain carries TRBV19 and TRBJ2-3, with 8 bases identical to TRBD1. Unmatched junction bases numbered 8, after V lost 5 bases and J lost 1 base. CDR3 length: 16 residues. Germline CDR1 reads LNHDA; CDR2 reads SQIVND (reference sequence). The DNA of the CDR3 is TGTGCCAGTAGTCGGCTGACGGGACAGGGCACAGATACGCAGTATTTT. It codes for CASSRLTGQGTDTQYF.

This clonotype was seen only a few times. This chain connects TRBV9 to TRBJ2-5; D is undetermined. With 3 bases removed from V and 2 bases from J, the gap between germline ends came to 8 bases. The CDR3 has 13 amino acids. Germline loops: CDR1 SGDLS, CDR2 YYNGEE. The CDR3: CASSEHSQETQYF. In DNA, the CDR3 is TGTGCCAGCAGCGAGCACAGTCAAGAGACCCAGTACTTC. The entire variable domain, with the rest obtained from reference TRBV9 and TRBJ2-5, is as follows: DSGVTQTPKHLITATGQRVTLRCSPRSGDLSVYWYQQSLDQGLQFLIQYYNGEERAKGNILERFSAQQFPDLHSELNLSSLELGDSALYFCASSEHSQETQYFGPGTRLLVL.

The chain links TRBV28 to TRBJ2-1, with D perhaps TRBD1 (5 bases). The germline V gene encodes CDR1 MDHEN and CDR2 SYDVKM. The CDR3 extends over 14 amino acids. V lost 1 base to trimming and J lost 6 bases, with 10 bases between them. CDR3 sequence (DNA): TGTGCCAGCAGTTTATTATCCAGGGCCAATGAGCAGTTCTTC. Translation: CASSLLSRANEQFF.

This clonotype showed up many times. The chain combines TRBV20-1 with TRBJ2-2; D unresolved. Trimming pared 1 base from V and 0 bases from J, leaving 12 bases between. Germline CDR1 and CDR2: DFQATT and SNEGSKA (reference sequence). The CDR3 is made up of 16 amino acids. CDR3 residues: CSARGNTRSNTGELFF. As DNA, the CDR3 is TGCAGTGCTAGAGGAAATACTCGGTCGAACACCGGGGAGCTGTTTTTT.

The chain links TRBV7-2 to TRBJ2-3; unclear D gene. The CDR3 has 15 residues. CDR1 SGHTA and CDR2 FQGNSA come from the germline V gene. V dropped 1 base and J dropped 1 base, with 9 bases sitting between them. In DNA form, the CDR3 reads TGTGCCAGCAGCTTAGAGTACCTACGCACAGATACGCAGTATTTT. Encoded protein: CASSLEYLRTDTQYF.

This clonotype was recorded many times. The V gene is TRBV7-8, the J gene TRBJ1-4; D is undetermined. CDR1 and CDR2 (germline): SGHVS, FQNEAQ. V lost 0 bases to trimming and J lost 8 bases, with 7 bases between them. The CDR3 totals 13 residues. CDR3 loop: CASSLASSEKLFF. As DNA, the CDR3 is TGTGCCAGCAGCTTAGCGAGTAGCGAAAAACTGTTTTTT.

The genes are TRBV19 and TRBJ1-3, with a possible D match to TRBD1 (6 bases). CDR1 and CDR2 from the germline V gene are LNHDA and SQIVND (reference sequence). V gave up 6 bases and J gave up 2 bases, with 11 bases separating them. The CDR3 has 14 amino acids. The CDR3 is CASRTGAAGNTIYF. The DNA for the CDR3 is TGTGCCAGTAGGACAGGAGCGGCTGGAAACACCATATATTTT. The full variable domain, rest sourced from reference TRBV19 and TRBJ1-3, is DGGITQSPKYLFRKEGQNVTLSCEQNLNHDAMYWYRQDPGQGLRLIYYSQIVNDFQKGDIAEGYSVSREKKESFPLTVTSAQKNPTAFYLCASRTGAAGNTIYFGEGSWLTVV.

The sample holds many counts of this clonotype. This sequence joins TRBV5-1 and TRBJ2-2; no reliable D call. Trimming removed 0 bases at V and 1 base at J, with 7 bases between. This CDR3 is built from 15 residues. Germline CDR1 SGHRS, CDR2 YFSETQ. The CDR3 sequence: CASSLVGGNTGELFF. The CDR3 DNA sequence: TGCGCCAGCAGCTTGGTCGGCGGGAACACCGGGGAGCTGTTTTTT.

This clonotype was seen a handful of times. This chain links TRBV6-2 or TRBV6-3 with TRBJ2-1, with 7 bases matching TRBD1. In germline, CDR1 is MNHEY, CDR2 SVGEGT. The V segment lost 5 bases and the J segment 2 bases; nucleotides outside the gene matches: 6. CDR3 length: 15 residues. The CDR3 loop reads CASSAWDRTYNEQFF. The CDR3 DNA reads as TGTGCCAGCAGTGCATGGGACAGAACCTACAATGAGCAGTTCTTC.

The chain couples TRBV4-1 to TRBJ1-5, with a weak D call TRBD1 (5 bases). Germline CDR1 MGHRA, CDR2 YSYEKL. Trimming shortened V by 1 base and J by 5 bases, and 15 bases separated the two germline ends. The CDR3 is 16 amino acids. The DNA for the CDR3 is TGCGCCAGCAGCCAAGGGACCGGGACTCGAGATCAGCCCCAGCATTTT. This encodes CASSQGTGTRDQPQHF.